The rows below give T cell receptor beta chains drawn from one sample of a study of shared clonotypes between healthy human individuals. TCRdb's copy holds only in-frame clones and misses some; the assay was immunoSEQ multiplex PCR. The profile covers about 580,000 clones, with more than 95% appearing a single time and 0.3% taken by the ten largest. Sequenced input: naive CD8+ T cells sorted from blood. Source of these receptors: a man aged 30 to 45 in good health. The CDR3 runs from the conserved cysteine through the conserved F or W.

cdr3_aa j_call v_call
CASSQDRGSYEQYF TRBJ2-7 TRBV4-1
CASRTGGIYEQYF TRBJ2-7 TRBV11-2
CRVGYGYTF TRBJ1-2 TRBV20-1
CASSWTGFTEAFF TRBJ1-1 TRBV19
CASSSTRDSTGELFF TRBJ2-2 TRBV7-9
CASSPGTLYYEQYF TRBJ2-7 TRBV7-8
CASSPPRIGANTGELFF TRBJ2-2 TRBV5-1
CSIVIDTQYF TRBJ2-3 TRBV20-1
CASSPISANEQFF TRBJ2-1 TRBV5-1
CASSPHPGTSGRGWADTQYF TRBJ2-3 TRBV7-8
CASSSQELANYGYTF TRBJ1-2 TRBV7-2
CASSVAGGLYEQFF TRBJ2-1 TRBV25-1
CASSQTGGYEQYF TRBJ2-7 TRBV7-7
CASSSPTSGSFEQFF TRBJ2-1 TRBV27
CASSLRLAGPYEQYF TRBJ2-7 TRBV7-8
CSVVGTSGIGFYNEQFF TRBJ2-1 TRBV29-1
CASSPGPSLSHEQYF TRBJ2-7 TRBV2
CASSYYLWDTQYF TRBJ2-3 TRBV27
CASSRTYEQYF TRBJ2-7 TRBV28
CASTSLSRDRGGNEQFF TRBJ2-1 TRBV11-2
CASSARREFSYEQYF TRBJ2-7 TRBV7-8
CASRFTGSNQPQHF TRBJ1-5 TRBV27
CASSGYTGLLNYGYTF TRBJ1-2 TRBV6-1
CASSFFPRGVGYGYTF TRBJ1-2 TRBV11-2
CASSLDRSRFYEQYF TRBJ2-7 TRBV7-9
CASRAPDVDTQYF TRBJ2-3 TRBV2
CASSVEGGSGNTIYF TRBJ1-3 TRBV9
CASSPWGGREVSEQFF TRBJ2-1 TRBV7-8
CAISESQGLVGEQYF TRBJ2-7 TRBV10-3
CASSPGTSGTYEQYF TRBJ2-7 TRBV27
CASSYKTEYYEQYF TRBJ2-7 TRBV6-5
CASSGDRGSATNEKLFF TRBJ1-4 TRBV2
CASSLWVDNNEQFF TRBJ2-1 TRBV27
CASSLVVGTDTQYF TRBJ2-3 TRBV5-1
CASSQVSGEQFF TRBJ2-1 TRBV4-1
CASSAGDNSNQPQHF TRBJ1-5 TRBV2
CSVVWPENTGELFF TRBJ2-2 TRBV29-1
CATSRAPTLSSYEQYF TRBJ2-7 TRBV15
CASSEWASGSSYNEQFF TRBJ2-1 TRBV25-1
CASSSEDSKFFYEQYF TRBJ2-7 TRBV11-2
CASSLVGYEQFF TRBJ2-1 TRBV7-9
CASSLGPLDPEQYF TRBJ2-7 TRBV27
CASSGTRDYEQYF TRBJ2-7 TRBV10-2
CASSSGWAASSYEQYF TRBJ2-7 TRBV7-8
CASSLVVEPSGTDGDEQFF TRBJ2-1 TRBV11-2
CASSSGTGGWDTEAFF TRBJ1-1 TRBV6-5
CASRQASGIYEQYF TRBJ2-7 TRBV12-2
CATATGVNEQFF TRBJ2-1 TRBV6-5
CASSLGSPNEQYF TRBJ2-7 TRBV27
CASRPDRVAKNIQYF TRBJ2-4 TRBV6-7